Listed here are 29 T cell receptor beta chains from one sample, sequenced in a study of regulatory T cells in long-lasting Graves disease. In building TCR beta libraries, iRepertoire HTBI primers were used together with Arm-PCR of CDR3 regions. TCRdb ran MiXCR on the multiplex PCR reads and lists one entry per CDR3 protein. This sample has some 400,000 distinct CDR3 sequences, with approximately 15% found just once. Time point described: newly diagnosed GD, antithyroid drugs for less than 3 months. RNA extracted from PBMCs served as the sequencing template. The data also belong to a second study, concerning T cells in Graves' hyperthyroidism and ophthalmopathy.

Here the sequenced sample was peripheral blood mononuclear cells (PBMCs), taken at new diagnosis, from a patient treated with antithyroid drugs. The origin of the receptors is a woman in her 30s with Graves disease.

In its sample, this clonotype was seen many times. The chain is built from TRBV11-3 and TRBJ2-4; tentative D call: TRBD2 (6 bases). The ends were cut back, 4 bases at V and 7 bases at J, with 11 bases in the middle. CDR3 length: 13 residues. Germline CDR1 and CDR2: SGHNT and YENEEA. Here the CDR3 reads CASSSGEVNIQYF. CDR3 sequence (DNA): TGTGCCAGCAGCTCGGGGGAGGTGAACATTCAGTACTTC.

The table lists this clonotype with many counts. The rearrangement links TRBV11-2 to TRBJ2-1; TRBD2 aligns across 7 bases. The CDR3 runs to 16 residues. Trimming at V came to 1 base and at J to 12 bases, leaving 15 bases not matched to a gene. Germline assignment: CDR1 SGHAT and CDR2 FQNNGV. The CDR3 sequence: CASSLAGGGRRSGQFF. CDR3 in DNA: TGTGCCAGCAGCTTAGCGGGCGGCGGGAGAAGGTCAGGGCAGTTCTTC.

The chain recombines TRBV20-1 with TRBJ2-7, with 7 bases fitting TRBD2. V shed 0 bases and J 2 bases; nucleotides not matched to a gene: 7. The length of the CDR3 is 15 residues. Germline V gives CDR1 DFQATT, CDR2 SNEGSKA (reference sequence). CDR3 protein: CSARDPGAGPYEQYF. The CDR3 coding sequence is TGCAGTGCTAGAGATCCAGGAGCGGGACCCTACGAGCAGTACTTC.

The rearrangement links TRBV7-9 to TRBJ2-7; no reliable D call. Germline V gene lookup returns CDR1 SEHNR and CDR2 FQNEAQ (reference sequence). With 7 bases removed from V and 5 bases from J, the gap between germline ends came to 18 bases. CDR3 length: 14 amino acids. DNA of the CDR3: TGTGCCAGCACCAATCCCGAAGTTTTCCACGAGCAGTACTTC. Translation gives CASTNPEVFHEQYF.

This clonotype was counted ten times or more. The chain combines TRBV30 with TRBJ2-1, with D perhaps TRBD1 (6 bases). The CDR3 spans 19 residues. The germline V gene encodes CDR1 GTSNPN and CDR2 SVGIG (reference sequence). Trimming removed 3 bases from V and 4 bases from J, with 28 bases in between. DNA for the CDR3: TGTGCCTGGAGCCTCGCCGGCAGGGGACCCCCCGATACATACAATGAGCAGTTCTTC. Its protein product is CAWSLAGRGPPDTYNEQFF.

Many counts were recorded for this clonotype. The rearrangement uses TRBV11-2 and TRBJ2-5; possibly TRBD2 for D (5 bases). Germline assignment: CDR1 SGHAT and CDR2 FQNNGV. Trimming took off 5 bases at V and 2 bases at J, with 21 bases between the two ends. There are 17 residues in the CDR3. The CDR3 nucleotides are TGTGCCAGCAGCCATCGGAGGTTTGGGGTCAGACAAGAGACCCAGTACTTC. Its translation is CASSHRRFGVRQETQYF.

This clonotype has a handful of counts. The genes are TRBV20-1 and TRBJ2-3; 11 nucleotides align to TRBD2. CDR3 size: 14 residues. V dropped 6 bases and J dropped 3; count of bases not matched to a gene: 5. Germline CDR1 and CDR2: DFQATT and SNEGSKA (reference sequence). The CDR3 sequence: CSAHSGRETDTQYF. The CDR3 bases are TGCAGTGCCCATAGCGGGAGGGAGACAGATACGCAGTATTTT.

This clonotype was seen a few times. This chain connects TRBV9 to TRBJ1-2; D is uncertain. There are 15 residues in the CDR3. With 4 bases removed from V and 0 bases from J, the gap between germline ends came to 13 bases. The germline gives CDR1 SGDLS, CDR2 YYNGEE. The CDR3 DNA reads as TGTGCCAGCAGCCAGCTCGAAATTCCTAACTATGGCTACACCTTC. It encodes CASSQLEIPNYGYTF.

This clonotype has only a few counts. The CDR3 sequence is CATSRTGGLGYTF. CDR3 coding DNA: TGTGCCACCAGCAGGACAGGGGGCCTTGGCTACACCTTC. V usage is TRBV24-1 and J usage is TRBJ1-2; the match to TRBD1 covers 11 bases. V was clipped by 7 bases and J by 7 bases; unmatched bases: 4. There are 13 residues in the CDR3. Germline V CDR1 and CDR2: KGHDR, SFDVKD.

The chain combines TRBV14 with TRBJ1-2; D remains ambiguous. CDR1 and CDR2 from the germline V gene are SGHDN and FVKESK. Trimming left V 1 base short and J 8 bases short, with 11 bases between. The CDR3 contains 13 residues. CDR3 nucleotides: TGTGCCAGCAGCCAAGGAATTTTTATGGGCTACACCTTC. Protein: CASSQGIFMGYTF.

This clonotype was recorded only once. CDR3 sequence (DNA): TGTGCCAGCAGTAAAGGGACTAGCGGGATTACCAAAAACATTCAGTACTTC. It yields the protein CASSKGTSGITKNIQYF. This chain joins TRBV12-3 or TRBV12-4 and TRBJ2-4; 13 bases align to TRBD2. Trimming cost V 5 bases and J 2 bases; bases outside gene matches: 6. The CDR3 is 17 amino acids.

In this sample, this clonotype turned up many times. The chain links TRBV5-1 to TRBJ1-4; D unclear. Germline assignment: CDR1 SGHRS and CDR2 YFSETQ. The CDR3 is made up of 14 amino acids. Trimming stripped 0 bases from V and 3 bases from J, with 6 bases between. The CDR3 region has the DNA TGCGCCAGCAGCTTGGAACGGCCTAATGAAAAACTGTTTTTT. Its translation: CASSLERPNEKLFF.

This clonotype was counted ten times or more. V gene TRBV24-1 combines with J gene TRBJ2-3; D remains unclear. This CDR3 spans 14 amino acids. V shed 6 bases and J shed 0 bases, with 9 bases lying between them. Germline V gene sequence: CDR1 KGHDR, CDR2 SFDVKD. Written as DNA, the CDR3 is TGTGCCACCAGTCAACTCGGAAGCACAGATACGCAGTATTTT. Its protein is CATSQLGSTDTQYF.

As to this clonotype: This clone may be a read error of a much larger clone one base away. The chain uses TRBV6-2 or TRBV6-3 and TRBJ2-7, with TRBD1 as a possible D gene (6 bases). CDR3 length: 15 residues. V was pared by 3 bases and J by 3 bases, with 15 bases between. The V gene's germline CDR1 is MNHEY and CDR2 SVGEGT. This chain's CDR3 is CASSYNEGDLYEQYF. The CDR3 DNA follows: TGTGCCAGCAGTTATAACGAGGGGGACCTCTACGAGCAGTACTTC.

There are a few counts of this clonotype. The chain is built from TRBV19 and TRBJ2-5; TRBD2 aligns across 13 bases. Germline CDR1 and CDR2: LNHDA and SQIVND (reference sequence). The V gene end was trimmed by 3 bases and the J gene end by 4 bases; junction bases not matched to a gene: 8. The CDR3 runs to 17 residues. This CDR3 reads CASSIRTSGRGGETQYF. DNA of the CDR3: TGTGCCAGTAGTATCCGGACTAGCGGGAGAGGAGGAGAGACCCAGTACTTC.

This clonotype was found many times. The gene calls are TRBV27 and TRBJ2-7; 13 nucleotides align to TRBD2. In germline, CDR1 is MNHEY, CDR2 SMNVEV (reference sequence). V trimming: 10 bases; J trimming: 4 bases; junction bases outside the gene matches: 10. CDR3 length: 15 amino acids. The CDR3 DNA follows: TGTGCCACCCGACCGGGACTAGCGGGAATGTACGAGCAGTACTTC. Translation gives CATRPGLAGMYEQYF.

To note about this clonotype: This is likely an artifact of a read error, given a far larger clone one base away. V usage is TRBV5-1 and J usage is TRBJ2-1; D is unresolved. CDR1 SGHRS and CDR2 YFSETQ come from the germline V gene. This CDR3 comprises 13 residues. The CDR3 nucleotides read TGTGCCAGCAGCCAAGGCTCCTACTACGAGCAGTTCTTC. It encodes CASSQGSYYEQFF.

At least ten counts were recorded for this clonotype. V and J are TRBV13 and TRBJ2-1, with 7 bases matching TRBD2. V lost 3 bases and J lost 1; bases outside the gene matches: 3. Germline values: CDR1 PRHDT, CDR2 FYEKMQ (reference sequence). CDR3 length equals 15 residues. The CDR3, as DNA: TGTGCCAGCAGCTTGACGGGACTATCCTACAATGAGCAGTTCTTC. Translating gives CASSLTGLSYNEQFF.

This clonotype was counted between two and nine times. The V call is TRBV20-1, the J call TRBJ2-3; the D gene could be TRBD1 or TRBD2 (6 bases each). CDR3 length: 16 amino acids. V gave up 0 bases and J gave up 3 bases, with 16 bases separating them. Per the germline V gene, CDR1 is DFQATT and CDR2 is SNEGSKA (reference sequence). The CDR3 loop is CSARDKGGGRTDTQYF. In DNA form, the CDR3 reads TGCAGTGCTAGAGATAAAGGAGGGGGGAGGACAGATACGCAGTATTTT.

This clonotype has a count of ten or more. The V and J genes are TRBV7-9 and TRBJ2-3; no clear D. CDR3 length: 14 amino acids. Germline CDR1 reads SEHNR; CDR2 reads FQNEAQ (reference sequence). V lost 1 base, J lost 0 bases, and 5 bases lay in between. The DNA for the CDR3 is TGTGCCAGCAGCTTAGAGCTTAGCACAGATACGCAGTATTTT. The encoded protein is CASSLELSTDTQYF.

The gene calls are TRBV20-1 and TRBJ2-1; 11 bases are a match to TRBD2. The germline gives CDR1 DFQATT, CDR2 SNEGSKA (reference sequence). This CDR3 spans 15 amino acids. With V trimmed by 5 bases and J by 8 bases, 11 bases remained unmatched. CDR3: CSADTSGTSGDEQFF. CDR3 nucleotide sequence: TGCAGTGCTGATACTAGTGGGACTAGCGGCGATGAGCAGTTCTTC.

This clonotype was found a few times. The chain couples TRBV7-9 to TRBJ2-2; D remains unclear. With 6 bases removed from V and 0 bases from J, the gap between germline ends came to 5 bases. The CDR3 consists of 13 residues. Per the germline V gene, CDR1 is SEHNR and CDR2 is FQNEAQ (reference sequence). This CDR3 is CASRAPNTGELFF. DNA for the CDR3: TGTGCCAGCAGGGCCCCGAACACCGGGGAGCTGTTTTTT.

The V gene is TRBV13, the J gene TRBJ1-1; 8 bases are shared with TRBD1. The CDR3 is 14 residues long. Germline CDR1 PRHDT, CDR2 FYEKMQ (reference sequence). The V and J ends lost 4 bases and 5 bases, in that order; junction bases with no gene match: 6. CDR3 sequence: CASSSKTGETEAFF. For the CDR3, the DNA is TGTGCCAGCAGCTCAAAGACAGGGGAAACTGAAGCTTTCTTT.

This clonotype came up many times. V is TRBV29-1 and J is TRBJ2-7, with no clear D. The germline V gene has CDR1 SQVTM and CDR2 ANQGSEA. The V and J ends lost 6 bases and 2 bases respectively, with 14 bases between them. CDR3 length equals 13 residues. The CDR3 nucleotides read TGCAGCGTCGCTGGAAAGTCCGCCTACGAGCAGTACTTC. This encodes CSVAGKSAYEQYF.

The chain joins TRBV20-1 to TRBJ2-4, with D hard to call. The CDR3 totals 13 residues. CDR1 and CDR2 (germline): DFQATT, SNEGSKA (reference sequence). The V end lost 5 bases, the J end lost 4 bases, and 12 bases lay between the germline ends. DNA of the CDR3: TGCAGTGCTCACTCGGGCTCTAAAAACATTCAGTACTTC. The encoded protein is CSAHSGSKNIQYF.

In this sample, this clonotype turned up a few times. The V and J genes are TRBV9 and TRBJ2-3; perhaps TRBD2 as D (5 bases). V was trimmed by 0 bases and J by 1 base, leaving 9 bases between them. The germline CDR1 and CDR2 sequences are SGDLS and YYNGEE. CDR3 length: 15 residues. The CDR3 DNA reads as TGTGCCAGCAGCGTAGGCGGACTGGGCACAGATACGCAGTATTTT. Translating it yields CASSVGGLGTDTQYF.

The CDR3 coding sequence is TGTGCCAGCAGTAAGGACAGGATTAACTATGGCTACACCTTC. This encodes CASSKDRINYGYTF. This chain links TRBV27 with TRBJ1-2; 7 bases are a match to TRBD1. Germline V gives CDR1 MNHEY, CDR2 SMNVEV (reference sequence). V was pared by 5 bases and J by 1 base, with 4 bases of the junction left unmatched. The CDR3 is 14 amino acids.

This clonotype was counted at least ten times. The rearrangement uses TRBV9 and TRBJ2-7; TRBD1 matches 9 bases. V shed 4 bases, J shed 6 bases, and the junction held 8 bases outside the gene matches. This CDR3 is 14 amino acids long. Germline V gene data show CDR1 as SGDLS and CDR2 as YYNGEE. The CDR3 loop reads CASSPTGTGSEQYF. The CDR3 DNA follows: TGTGCCAGCAGCCCAACGGGGACAGGGTCCGAGCAGTACTTC.

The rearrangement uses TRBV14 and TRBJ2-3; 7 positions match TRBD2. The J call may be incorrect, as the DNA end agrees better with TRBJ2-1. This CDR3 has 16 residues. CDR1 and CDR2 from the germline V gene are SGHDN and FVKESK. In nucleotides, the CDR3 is TGTGCCAGCAGCCAAAACCCGGGACTACTTAACAATGAGCAGTTCTTC. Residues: CASSQNPGLLNNEQFF.